The next 12 T cell receptor beta chains were all read from a single sample in a study of OX40 agonist ivuxolimab in advanced cancers. The library was made by the immunoSEQ multiplex PCR assay. TCRdb's version of the immuneACCESS table is confined to in-frame rearrangements and falls short of the full clone set. An unresolved V gene accounts for under half of the shortfall where checked; the remainder is of unknown origin. This sample holds 68,000 or so clones; about 82% were observed only once. The ten largest clonotypes hold approximately 10% of the sample. The sample consisted of CD4+ or CD8+ T cells sorted from blood, taken in a trial of the OX40 agonist ivuxolimab. Receptor source: an adult with an advanced solid tumor such as melanoma, head and neck, liver or kidney cancer.

The chain carries TRBV7-2 and TRBJ2-4, with TRBD1 identical over 7 bases. CDR1 SGHTA and CDR2 FQGNSA come from the germline V gene. Trimming cost V 6 bases and J 6 bases; bases outside gene matches: 5. The CDR3 covers 13 residues. Here the CDR3 DNA reads TGTGCCAGCAGACAGGGGCCGGGAAACATTCAGTACTTC. It codes for CASRQGPGNIQYF.

This clone was seen a handful of times. The V call is TRBV28, the J call TRBJ1-1; D gene unclear. The V gene's germline CDR1 is MDHEN and CDR2 SYDVKM. V was clipped by 7 bases and J by 5 bases, with 11 bases between them. The CDR3 is made up of 12 amino acids. CDR3 sequence reads: CASTGSNTEAFF. The DNA of the CDR3 is TGTGCCAGCACCGGGTCGAATACTGAAGCTTTCTTT.

This chain links TRBV18 with TRBJ1-4, with D hard to call. The CDR3 sequence is 15 residues long. CDR1 and CDR2 (germline): KGHSH, LQKENI. Deletions cut 3 bases from V and 8 bases from J, with 16 bases between. The CDR3 reads CASSPSTQSSEKLFF. CDR3 in DNA: TGTGCCAGCTCACCCAGCACACAATCCTCAGAAAAACTGTTTTTT.

This clone has just one count. J is TRBJ2-1 and V is TRBV7-2, with a weak D call TRBD2 (6 bases). CDR1 SGHTA and CDR2 FQGNSA come from the germline V gene. The CDR3 is made up of 16 amino acids. Trimming stripped 1 base from V and 4 bases from J, with 14 bases between. CDR3 bases: TGTGCCAGCAGCTTAGACGGGAGTCACGTTTACAATGAGCAGTTCTTC. Translated, it gives CASSLDGSHVYNEQFF.

V and J are TRBV7-9 and TRBJ1-6; D uncertain. The CDR3 has 13 amino acids. Germline assignment: CDR1 SEHNR and CDR2 FQNEAQ (reference sequence). V lost 1 base to trimming and J lost 7 bases, with 5 bases between them. CDR3 loop: CASSLDGNSPLHF. For the CDR3, the DNA is TGTGCCAGCAGCTTAGATGGGAATTCACCCCTCCACTTT.

The rearrangement joins TRBV28 to TRBJ1-5; no definite D call. Per germline, CDR1 MDHEN and CDR2 SYDVKM. This CDR3 comprises 16 residues. Trimming shortened V by 1 base and J by 0 bases, and 10 bases separated the two germline ends. CDR3 DNA: TGTGCCAGCAGTTTATCCGAAGAAGATAGCAATCAGCCCCAGCATTTT. Translation: CASSLSEEDSNQPQHF.

This sequence joins TRBV6-6 and TRBJ1-3; tentatively, D is TRBD1 (6 bases). CDR3 size: 14 residues. V was pared by 9 bases and J by 0 bases, with 12 bases between. CDR1 MNHNY and CDR2 SVGAGI come from the germline V gene (reference sequence). CDR3 nucleotide sequence: TGTGCCAGTCAGGGGACACTCTCTGGAAACACCATATATTTT. This gives the protein CASQGTLSGNTIYF.

V is TRBV9 and J is TRBJ1-2; a weak D match, TRBD1 (5 bases). This CDR3 has 18 residues. The V and J ends lost 0 bases and 2 bases respectively, with 20 bases between them. CDR1 and CDR2 (germline): SGDLS, YYNGEE. The CDR3 nucleotides are TGTGCCAGCAGCGTAGTAGGAGGCTGGGACGGCAGGAACTATGGCTACACCTTC. Translating gives CASSVVGGWDGRNYGYTF. The full variable domain, completed using reference TRBV9 and TRBJ1-2, is DSGVTQTPKHLITATGQRVTLRCSPRSGDLSVYWYQQSLDQGLQFLIQYYNGEERAKGNILERFSAQQFPDLHSELNLSSLELGDSALYFCASSVVGGWDGRNYGYTFGSGTRLTVV.

This sequence joins TRBV19 and TRBJ1-2; D uncertain. The CDR3 spans 11 residues. The ends were cut back, 5 bases at V and 8 bases at J, with 9 bases in the middle. The germline V gene has CDR1 LNHDA and CDR2 SQIVND (reference sequence). The CDR3: CASSPGWGYTF. CDR3 DNA sequence: TGTGCCAGTAGTCCGGGTTGGGGCTACACCTTC.

This rearrangement joins TRBV7-2 to TRBJ2-3; 8 nucleotides agree with TRBD1. The length of the CDR3 is 13 residues. The junction had 3 bases not matched to a gene; V was cut back by 5 bases and J by 5 bases. The V gene's germline CDR1 is SGHTA and CDR2 FQGNSA. The CDR3 nucleotides read TGTGCCAGCAGCCCCGGGACAGGAGATACGCAGTATTTT. Residues: CASSPGTGDTQYF.

This clone was detected once. DNA of the CDR3: TGCGCCAGCAGCCAAGATCCGGGCAGGGGGCCAACTAATGAAAAACTGTTTTTT. It encodes CASSQDPGRGPTNEKLFF. The chain recombines TRBV4-1 with TRBJ1-4, with 8 bases lining up with TRBD1. With V trimmed by 0 bases and J by 0 bases, 6 bases remained unmatched. Germline CDR1 is MGHRA and CDR2 is YSYEKL. This CDR3 has 18 amino acids.

The J gene is TRBJ2-7, the V gene TRBV2, with 8 positions matching TRBD1. V shed 10 bases, J shed 3 bases, and the junction held 14 bases outside the gene matches. The CDR3 sequence is 15 residues long. CDR1 and CDR2 from the germline V gene are SNHLY and FYNNEI. Here the CDR3 reads CANRLSRTGFYEQYF. As DNA, the CDR3 is TGTGCCAACCGGCTTTCCAGGACAGGGTTCTACGAGCAGTACTTC.